The entry that follows covers one T cell receptor (beta chain) sequence. These data come from a study of tumor-infiltrating lymphocytes in oesophageal squamous cell carcinoma. CDR1 is PRHDT and CDR2 is FYEKMQ in the germline V gene (reference sequence). This CDR3 comprises 14 residues. From the PCR reads, TCRdb called clonotypes with MiXCR, one entry per CDR3 protein. The table has approximately 20,000 distinct CDR3 sequences, around two fifths seen once. This TCR came from a male donor with esophageal squamous cell carcinoma. The V and J genes are TRBV13 and TRBJ2-1, with 9 bases aligning to TRBD1. TRBJ2-7 matches the DNA end more closely, so the J call is doubtful. Material: esophageal tumor tissue. CDR3 in DNA: TGTGCCAGCAGCCCGCCGGGACAGGGTGTCGAGCAGTACTTC. This sequence encodes CASSPPGQGVEQYF.